The clone carrying this T cell receptor (beta chain) turned up a few times. Antigen specificity is unknown. The entry originates in a study of cytomegalovirus exposure and HLA in healthy donors. Study results and caveats: Association with HLA alleles at 0.05 false discovery rate was found for 16,951 TCR beta sequences in a later analysis.

Primers included in the PCR were 60 Vbeta and 13 Jbeta primers. The protocol was immunoSEQ multiplex PCR, while the TCRdb copy is restricted to in-frame clones and leaves out a portion. The profile shows approximately 150,000 clones, about two thirds of them singletons. CDR1 is SGDLS, CDR2 YYNGEE, per germline. V lost 4 bases to trimming and J lost 0 bases, with 11 bases between them. The CDR3 totals 14 residues. This rearrangement joins TRBV9 to TRBJ2-7; maybe TRBD2 (5 bases). What was sequenced was PBMCs. The TCR was taken from a man under 40 in good health and CMV-seropositive. For the CDR3, the DNA is TGTGCCAGCAGCCCCCTCCTAGCCTCCTACGAGCAGTACTTC. Its translation: CASSPLLASYEQYF.